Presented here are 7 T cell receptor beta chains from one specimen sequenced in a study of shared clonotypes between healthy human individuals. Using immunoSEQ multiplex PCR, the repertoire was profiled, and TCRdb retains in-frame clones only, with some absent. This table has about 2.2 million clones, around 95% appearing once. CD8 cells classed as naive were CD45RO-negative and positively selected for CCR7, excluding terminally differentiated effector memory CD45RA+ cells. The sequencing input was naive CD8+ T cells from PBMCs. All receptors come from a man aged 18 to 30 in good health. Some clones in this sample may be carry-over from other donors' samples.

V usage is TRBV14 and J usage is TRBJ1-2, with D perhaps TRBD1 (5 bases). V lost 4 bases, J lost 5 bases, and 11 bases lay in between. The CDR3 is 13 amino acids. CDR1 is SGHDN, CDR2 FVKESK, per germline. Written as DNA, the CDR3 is TGTGCCAGCAGCCCCCCGGGACTTTATGGCTACACCTTC. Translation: CASSPPGLYGYTF.

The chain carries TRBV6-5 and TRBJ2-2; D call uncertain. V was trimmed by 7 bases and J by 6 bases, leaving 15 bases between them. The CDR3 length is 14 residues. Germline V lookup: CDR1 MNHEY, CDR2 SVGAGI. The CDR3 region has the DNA TGTGCCAGCACCCCCGCCGCAAGATCCGGGGAGCTGTTTTTT. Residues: CASTPAARSGELFF.

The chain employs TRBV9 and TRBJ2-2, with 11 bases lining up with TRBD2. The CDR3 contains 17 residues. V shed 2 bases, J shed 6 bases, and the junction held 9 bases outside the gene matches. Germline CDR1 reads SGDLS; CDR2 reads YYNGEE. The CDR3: CASSVRVRTSGPGELFF. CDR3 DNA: TGTGCCAGCAGCGTGCGCGTCCGGACTAGCGGGCCCGGGGAGCTGTTTTTT.

The CDR3 nucleotides read TGTGCCAGCAAGCCTAGCGGGAACTACGAGCAGTACTTC. Encoded protein: CASKPSGNYEQYF. This rearrangement joins TRBV7-8 to TRBJ2-7; 9 nucleotides match TRBD2. This CDR3 is built from 13 residues. Germline V gene lookup returns CDR1 SGHVS and CDR2 FQNEAQ. J was trimmed by 3 bases and V by 7 bases; bases with no gene match: 4.

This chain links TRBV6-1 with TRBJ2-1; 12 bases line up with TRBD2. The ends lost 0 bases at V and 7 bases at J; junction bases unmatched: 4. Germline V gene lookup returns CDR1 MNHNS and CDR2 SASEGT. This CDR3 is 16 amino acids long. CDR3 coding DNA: TGTGCCAGCAGTGAAGCTGGACTAGCGGGGTGGAATGAGCAGTTCTTC. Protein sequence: CASSEAGLAGWNEQFF.

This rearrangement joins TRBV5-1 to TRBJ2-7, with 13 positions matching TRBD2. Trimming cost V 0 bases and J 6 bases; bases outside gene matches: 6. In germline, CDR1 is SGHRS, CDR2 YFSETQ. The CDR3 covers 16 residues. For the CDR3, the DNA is TGCGCCAGCAGCTTGGAACTTGGACTAGCGGGAGTCGAGCAGTACTTC. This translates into CASSLELGLAGVEQYF. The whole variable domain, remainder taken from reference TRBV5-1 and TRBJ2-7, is KAGVTQTPRYLIKTRGQQVTLSCSPISGHRSVSWYQQTPGQGLQFLFEYFSETQRNKGNFPGRFSGRQFSNSRSEMNVSTLELGDSALYLCASSLELGLAGVEQYFGPGTRLTVT.

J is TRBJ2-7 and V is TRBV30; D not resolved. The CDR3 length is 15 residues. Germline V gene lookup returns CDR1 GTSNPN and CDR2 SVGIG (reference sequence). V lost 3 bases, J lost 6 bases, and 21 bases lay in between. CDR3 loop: CAWRTRALPFGEQYF. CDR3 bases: TGTGCCTGGAGGACCCGGGCCCTACCCTTTGGCGAGCAGTACTTC.